One and the same sample provided the 7 T cell receptor beta chains below, sequenced in a study of metastatic and nonmetastatic thyroid tumors. With MiXCR, TCRdb called clones anew from the PCR reads. The sample has about 38,000 clones; roughly 45% are singletons. Not a single patient had been given any form of treatment at any point before undergoing thyroid surgery. Input material: tumor tissue. The source of these receptors is a male donor with papillary thyroid cancer or a benign thyroid nodule (not recorded which). Some clones in this sample may be carry-over from other donors' samples.

CDR3 nucleotide sequence: TGTGCCAGCAGGGTTAGCGGGAAAGGTAACACCGGGGAGCTGTTTTTT. This gives the protein CASRVSGKGNTGELFF. V is TRBV7-8 and J is TRBJ2-2, with 8 bases aligning to TRBD2. This CDR3 spans 16 amino acids. The V gene's germline CDR1 is SGHVS and CDR2 FQNEAQ. The V gene end was trimmed by 6 bases and the J gene end by 2 bases; junction bases not matched to a gene: 8.

The chain uses TRBV4-2 and TRBJ1-3, with 8 bases lining up with TRBD1. Germline assignment: CDR1 LGHNA and CDR2 YNFKEQ. J was trimmed by 4 bases and V by 4 bases; bases with no gene match: 6. This CDR3 spans 15 amino acids. DNA of the CDR3: TGTGCCAGCAGCCTAGACCGGACAGGGGGAAACACCATATATTTT. Amino acid sequence: CASSLDRTGGNTIYF.

This clone was seen a few times. The chain employs TRBV6-5 and TRBJ2-7, with 7 positions matching TRBD1. From germline, CDR1 is MNHEY and CDR2 SVGAGI. The ends lost 4 bases at V and 2 bases at J; junction bases unmatched: 2. CDR3 length: 13 residues. The CDR3, as DNA: TGTGCCAGCAGTTTGGGACAGCCCTACGAGCAGTACTTC. Its translation: CASSLGQPYEQYF.

The chain combines TRBV11-2 with TRBJ1-6, with no clear D. Trimming removed 1 base from V and 6 bases from J, with 7 bases in between. The CDR3 is made up of 14 amino acids. From germline, CDR1 is SGHAT and CDR2 FQNNGV. The CDR3 DNA reads as TGTGCCAGCAGCTTAGTGGGGAGTAATTCACCCCTCCACTTT. It codes for CASSLVGSNSPLHF.

The chain joins TRBV9 to TRBJ2-7, with unresolved D. Germline V lookup: CDR1 SGDLS, CDR2 YYNGEE. CDR3 length equals 14 residues. Trimming removed 1 base at V and 0 bases at J, with 8 bases between. This chain's CDR3 is CASSVKASSYEQYF. The CDR3 DNA is TGTGCCAGCAGCGTAAAAGCAAGCTCCTACGAGCAGTACTTC.

CDR3 DNA: TGCGCCAGCAGCTTGACTGATAATTCACCCCTCCACTTT. Translation gives CASSLTDNSPLHF. The chain combines TRBV5-1 with TRBJ1-6; D remains unclear. The V gene lost 1 base and the J gene lost 5 bases, with 4 bases spanning the gap. The germline CDR1 and CDR2 sequences are SGHRS and YFSETQ. There are 13 residues in the CDR3.

This chain joins TRBV7-9 and TRBJ2-7; D call uncertain. The CDR3 is 15 amino acids. V shed 2 bases and J shed 3 bases, with 14 bases lying between them. Germline CDR1 and CDR2: SEHNR and FQNEAQ (reference sequence). CDR3 region: CASSLTPGAIYEQYF. Here the CDR3 DNA reads TGTGCCAGCAGCTTAACTCCCGGAGCCATCTACGAGCAGTACTTC. The full variable domain, its missing parts supplied by reference TRBV7-9 and TRBJ2-7, is DTGVSQNPRHKITKRGQNVTFRCDPISEHNRLYWYRQTLGQGPEFLTYFQNEAQLEKSRLLSDRFSAERPKGSFSTLEIQRTEQGDSAMYLCASSLTPGAIYEQYFGPGTRLTVT.